This T cell receptor (beta chain) was observed in a study of blood T cell repertoires in COVID-19. Study-level background: Sample material is recorded as cDNA or gDNA derived from T cells, B-cell-depleted T cells, or PBMCs.

Germline V gene data show CDR1 as MDHEN and CDR2 as SYDVKM. The V end lost 6 bases, the J end lost 8 bases, and 16 bases lay between the germline ends. The CDR3 contains 14 residues. Original processing methods: Reference gene primer amplification gave nucleated cell count estimates. TCRdb's table, derived via immunoSEQ multiplex PCR, lists solely in-frame clones and lacks some. That table is the source of V, J and clone size, and D and trimming were worked out from the DNA. The sample lists approximately 200,000 clones, 85% to 90% occurring once. This sequence joins TRBV28 and TRBJ1-4, with a weak D call TRBD1 (5 bases). This sequence originates from a man between 25 and 39 years old with COVID-19, enrolled during active disease. The sequencing input was peripheral blood. In DNA form, the CDR3 reads TGTGCCAGCAGACCACAGGACCCCTGGGAAAAACTGTTTTTT. Encoded protein: CASRPQDPWEKLFF.